This T cell receptor beta chain was retrieved from a study of shared clonotypes between healthy human individuals. Clones were read by immunoSEQ multiplex PCR, and TCRdb kept only the in-frame ones, dropping some. The sample records about 300,000 clones, approximately 79% being singletons. This CDR3 spans 12 amino acids. CDR1 is LNHNV and CDR2 is YYDKDF in the germline V gene (reference sequence). Between the trimmed V and J ends, which lost 11 bases and 1 base, there was a span of 11 bases. Sequencing input: memory CD4+ T cells sorted from blood. Sample subset: CD45RA-negative fraction. The sequence was collected from a man aged 25-45 years in good health. The chain employs TRBV15 and TRBJ2-5, with no clear D. CDR3 DNA sequence: TGTGCCCAAGCCGGGCCCCAAGAGACCCAGTACTTC. This translates into CAQAGPQETQYF.